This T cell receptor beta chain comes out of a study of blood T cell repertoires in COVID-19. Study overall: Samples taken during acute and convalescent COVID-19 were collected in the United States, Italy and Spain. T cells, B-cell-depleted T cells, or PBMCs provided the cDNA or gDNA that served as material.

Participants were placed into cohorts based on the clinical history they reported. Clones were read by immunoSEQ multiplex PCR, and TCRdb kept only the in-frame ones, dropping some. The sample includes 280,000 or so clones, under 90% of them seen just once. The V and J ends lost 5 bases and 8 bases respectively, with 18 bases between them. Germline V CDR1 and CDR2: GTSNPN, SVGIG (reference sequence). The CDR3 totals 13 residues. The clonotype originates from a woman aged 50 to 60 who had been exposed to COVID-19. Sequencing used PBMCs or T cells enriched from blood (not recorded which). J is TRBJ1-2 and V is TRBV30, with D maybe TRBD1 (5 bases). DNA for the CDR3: TGTGCCTGGGCTCCACCGCAGGGTAGGGGCTACACCTTC. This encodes CAWAPPQGRGYTF.